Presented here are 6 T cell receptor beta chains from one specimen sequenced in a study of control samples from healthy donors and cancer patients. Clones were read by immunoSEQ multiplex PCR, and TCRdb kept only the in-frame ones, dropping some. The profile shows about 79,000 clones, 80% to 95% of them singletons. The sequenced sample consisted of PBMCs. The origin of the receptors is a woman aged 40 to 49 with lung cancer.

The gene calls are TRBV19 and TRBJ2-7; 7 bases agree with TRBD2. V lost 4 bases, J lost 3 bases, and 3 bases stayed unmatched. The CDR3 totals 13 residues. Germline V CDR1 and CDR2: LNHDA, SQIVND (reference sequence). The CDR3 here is CASSNGEGYEQYF. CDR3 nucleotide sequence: TGTGCCAGTAGTAATGGGGAGGGCTACGAGCAGTACTTC.

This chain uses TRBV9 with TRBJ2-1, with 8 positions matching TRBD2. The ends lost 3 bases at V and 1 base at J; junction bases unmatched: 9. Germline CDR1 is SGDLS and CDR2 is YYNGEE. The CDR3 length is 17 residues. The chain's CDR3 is CASSGGISGASYNEQFF. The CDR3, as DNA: TGTGCCAGCAGCGGGGGGATTAGCGGGGCTTCCTACAATGAGCAGTTCTTC.

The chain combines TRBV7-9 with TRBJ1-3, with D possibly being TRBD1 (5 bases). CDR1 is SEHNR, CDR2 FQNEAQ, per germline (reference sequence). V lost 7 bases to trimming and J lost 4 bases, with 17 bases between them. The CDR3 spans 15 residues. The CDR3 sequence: CASTMGGMYGNTIYF. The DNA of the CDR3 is TGTGCCAGCACAATGGGGGGAATGTACGGAAACACCATATATTTT.

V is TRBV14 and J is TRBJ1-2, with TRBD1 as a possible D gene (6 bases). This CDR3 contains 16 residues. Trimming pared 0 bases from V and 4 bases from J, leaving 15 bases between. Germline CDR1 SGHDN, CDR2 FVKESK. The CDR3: CASSQEGGHGLYGYTF. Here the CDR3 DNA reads TGTGCCAGCAGCCAAGAGGGGGGACACGGACTCTATGGCTACACCTTC.

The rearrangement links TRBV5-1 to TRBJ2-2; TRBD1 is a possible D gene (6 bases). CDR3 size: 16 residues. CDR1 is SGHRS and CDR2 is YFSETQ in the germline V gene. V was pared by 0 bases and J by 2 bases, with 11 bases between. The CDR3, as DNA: TGCGCCAGCAGCTTGGTTGGGACACCAAACACCGGGGAGCTGTTTTTT. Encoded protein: CASSLVGTPNTGELFF.

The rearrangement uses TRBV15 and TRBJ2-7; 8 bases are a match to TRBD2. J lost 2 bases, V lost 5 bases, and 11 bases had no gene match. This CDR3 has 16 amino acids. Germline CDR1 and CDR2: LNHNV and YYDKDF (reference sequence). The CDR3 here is CATSPGSLAATYEQYF. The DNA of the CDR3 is TGTGCCACCAGCCCCGGCTCACTAGCGGCCACCTACGAGCAGTACTTC.